This T cell receptor beta chain stems from a study of shared clonotypes between healthy human individuals. Whole-study context: There were three CD4 naive, three CD4 memory, two CD8 naive and one CD8 memory plates per donor.

General observations from the study: A handful of donors shared approximately 5% of their naive CD4 clonotypes.

All donors were Caucasian adults living in Nashville, Tennessee. Researchers partitioned CD4+ cells into CD45RA+ naive and CD45RA-negative memory subsets. Only in-frame clones appear in the TCRdb table, and some are missing; sequencing was by immunoSEQ multiplex PCR. The sample lists over 400,000 clones; roughly 95% were seen once. CDR3 size: 15 residues. V was pared by 4 bases and J by 16 bases, with 15 bases of the junction left unmatched. Germline CDR1 reads WSHSY; CDR2 reads SAAADI. Notes on this clone: The antigen is undetermined.

This clonotype was sampled from a woman aged 30 to 39 in good health. The chain uses TRBV10-2 and TRBJ2-1, with 11 bases matching TRBD2. Sequences were obtained from naive CD4+ T cells sorted from blood. Subset specified: CD45RA+ positively selected. The CDR3 DNA sequence: TGCGCCAGCAGTGTCGGAATAGCGGGAGGGTTTGGTTCTTTCTTC. This sequence encodes CASSVGIAGGFGSFF.